Listed below are T cell receptor beta chains from one sample, sequenced in a study of blood T cell repertoires in COVID-19. This table comes from immunoSEQ multiplex PCR, and its TCRdb copy is limited to in-frame clones, with some not included. Of 200,000 to 300,000 clones listed, 80% to 90% are singletons. Sequencing input: peripheral blood. Every receptor here comes from a woman aged 70 to 79 with acute or convalescent COVID-19. The CDR3 runs from the conserved cysteine through the conserved F or W. A D gene is named only where the DNA matches it firmly. The size entry is marked missing in some rows and otherwise reads once, few, many or a size class.

>18|TRBV27|TRBJ2-6|once|TRBD1
TGTGCCAGCAGCTCCCAGACAGGGACGTTCTCTGGGGCCAACGTCCTGACTTTC
CASSSQTGTFSGANVLTF
>14|TRBV5-1|TRBJ2-7|.|TRBD1
TGCGCCAGCAGCAAAGGGACAGGGCCCTACGAGCAGTACTTC
CASSKGTGPYEQYF
>15|TRBV9|TRBJ1-1|.|.
TGTGCCAGCAGCCCTAGAGCAGGGAGGGACACTGAAGCTTTCTTT
CASSPRAGRDTEAFF
>15|TRBV2|TRBJ1-1|.|.
TGTGCCAGCAATAAAGAGGGTCAGGTGGGCACTGAAGCTTTCTTT
CASNKEGQVGTEAFF
>17|TRBV19|TRBJ2-3|.|TRBD1
TGTGCCAGTAGTTTGGAACAGGGGAAGGCGAGCACAGATACGCAGTATTTT
CASSLEQGKASTDTQYF
>13|TRBV28|TRBJ2-7|.|.
TGTGCCAGCACCAGGCAGGACTCCTACGAGCAGTACTTC
CASTRQDSYEQYF
>11|TRBV20-1|TRBJ1-6|.|.
TGCAGTGCACAGGACCTTTCACCCCTCCACTTT
CSAQDLSPLHF
>15|TRBV10-3|TRBJ1-2|.|TRBD1
TGTGCCATCAGTGAGCTTCAGGGGGGTAACTATGGCTACACCTTC
CAISELQGGNYGYTF
>13|TRBV12-3/TRBV12-4|TRBJ1-6|.|.
TGTGCCAGCAGTTCTTGGGACTCTTCACCCCTCCACTTT
CASSSWDSSPLHF
>16|TRBV7-2|TRBJ1-2|few|.
TGTGCCAGCAGCTTAGATGCGGGGGCGCGAAACTATGGCTACACCTTC
CASSLDAGARNYGYTF